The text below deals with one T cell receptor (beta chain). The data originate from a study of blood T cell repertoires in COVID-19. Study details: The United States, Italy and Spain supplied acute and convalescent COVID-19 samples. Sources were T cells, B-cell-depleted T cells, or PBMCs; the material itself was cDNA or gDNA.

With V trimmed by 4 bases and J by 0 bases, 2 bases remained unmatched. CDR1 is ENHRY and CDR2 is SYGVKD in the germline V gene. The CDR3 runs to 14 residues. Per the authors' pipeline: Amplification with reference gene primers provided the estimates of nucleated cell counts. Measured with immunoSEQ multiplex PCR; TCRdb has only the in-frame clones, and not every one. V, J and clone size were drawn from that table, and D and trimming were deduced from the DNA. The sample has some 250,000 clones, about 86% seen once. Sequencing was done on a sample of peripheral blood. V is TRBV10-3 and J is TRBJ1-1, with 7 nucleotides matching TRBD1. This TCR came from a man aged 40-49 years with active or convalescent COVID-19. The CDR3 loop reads CAISGGQLNTEAFF. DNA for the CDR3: TGTGCCATCAGTGGGGGACAGTTGAACACTGAAGCTTTCTTT.